The next 7 T cell receptor beta chains were all read from a single sample in a study of blood T cell repertoires in COVID-19. Some clones are missing from TCRdb's copy, which holds only in-frame ones; the method was immunoSEQ multiplex PCR. The table has roughly 71,000 clones, over 80% seen once. The specimen sequenced was peripheral blood. Receptors originate from a woman older than 75 with acute or convalescent COVID-19.

The chain recombines TRBV19 with TRBJ1-6; 8 bases align to TRBD1. This CDR3 is 19 amino acids long. The V gene end was trimmed by 7 bases and the J gene end by 9 bases; junction bases not matched to a gene: 23. Germline CDR1 and CDR2: LNHDA and SQIVND (reference sequence). DNA of the CDR3: TGTGCCAGTACCGTTGGGGGGGGGACAGGCGGTTCTCTCAGTTCACCCCTCCACTTT. It is translated as CASTVGGGTGGSLSSPLHF.

This rearrangement joins TRBV10-3 to TRBJ1-3, with 9 nucleotides matching TRBD1. This CDR3 contains 16 residues. From germline, CDR1 is ENHRY and CDR2 SYGVKD. The J segment lost 2 bases and the V segment lost 2 bases, leaving 4 bases of the junction unmatched. CDR3 region: CAISELGTGTGNTIYF. The CDR3 DNA reads as TGTGCCATCAGTGAGCTCGGGACAGGGACTGGAAACACCATATATTTT.

This chain joins TRBV9 and TRBJ2-5, with TRBD1 matching over 8 bases. J was trimmed by 6 bases and V by 4 bases; bases with no gene match: 14. The CDR3 contains 16 residues. From germline, CDR1 is SGDLS and CDR2 YYNGEE. In DNA, the CDR3 is TGTGCCAGCAGCCCCAAGCAAACGACAGGGGAAAAGACCCAGTACTTC. Its protein product is CASSPKQTTGEKTQYF.

The V and J genes are TRBV19 and TRBJ1-1; D remains unclear. Germline values: CDR1 LNHDA, CDR2 SQIVND (reference sequence). Trimming pared 6 bases from V and 0 bases from J, leaving 11 bases between. This CDR3 region has 14 residues. The CDR3 coding sequence is TGTGCCAGTAGGATGGCAGATATGAACACTGAAGCTTTCTTT. Translating it yields CASRMADMNTEAFF.

This chain joins TRBV19 and TRBJ2-7, with 10 bases aligning to TRBD2. Trimming cost V 9 bases and J 1 base; bases outside gene matches: 15. Germline CDR1 and CDR2: LNHDA and SQIVND (reference sequence). There are 17 residues in the CDR3. The CDR3 DNA reads TGTGCCAGCCAAGGCGGCCTAGCGGGAGCCCTATCCTACGAGCAGTACTTC. It codes for CASQGGLAGALSYEQYF.

The CDR3 sequence is CASILTSGGEGEQYF. CDR3 bases: TGTGCCAGCATCTTAACCTCCGGGGGAGAGGGCGAGCAGTACTTC. This chain connects TRBV6-5 to TRBJ2-7; TRBD2 might be the D (6 bases). The CDR3 consists of 15 residues. The V gene's germline CDR1 is MNHEY and CDR2 SVGAGI. Between the trimmed V and J ends, which lost 7 bases and 6 bases, there was a span of 22 bases.

The chain has TRBV24-1 and TRBJ1-5; D is unresolved. CDR1 is KGHDR, CDR2 SFDVKD, per germline. V dropped 5 bases and J dropped 0 bases, with 10 bases sitting between them. The CDR3 spans 15 residues. The CDR3 sequence is CATSGSGGSNQPQHF. The CDR3 DNA reads as TGTGCCACCAGTGGGTCAGGAGGTAGCAATCAGCCCCAGCATTTT.